This TCR beta chain came from a study of regulatory T cells in long-lasting Graves disease. CDR1 is KGHSH and CDR2 is LQKENI in the germline V gene. J gave up 7 bases and V 1 base, and 7 bases lay outside the gene matches. CDR3 length: 15 amino acids. Study conclusions and caveats: When disease was persistent, TRBV28, TRBJ1-2 and TRBJ2-5 were the favored segments.

iRepertoire HTBI primers and Arm-PCR of CDR3 regions built TCR beta libraries. MiXCR was run by TCRdb on the multiplex PCR reads, yielding one entry per CDR3 protein. In the table there are fewer than 650,000 distinct CDR3 sequences, around 15% of which are singletons. Sample time point: newly diagnosed GD, antithyroid drugs for less than 3 months. Isolated PBMC RNA provided the starting material for the TCR library. In the case of this clonotype: The antigen is unknown.

The same sample was also studied in work on T cells in Graves' hyperthyroidism and ophthalmopathy.

The sample was peripheral blood mononuclear cells (PBMCs), taken at new diagnosis, from a patient treated with antithyroid drugs. The sequence came from a man aged 18-30 years with Graves disease. J is TRBJ1-5 and V is TRBV18; 7 bases are a match to TRBD1. The CDR3 sequence: CASSPRTGTRQPQHF. The CDR3 region has the DNA TGTGCCAGCTCACCACGGACAGGCACAAGGCAGCCCCAGCATTTT.